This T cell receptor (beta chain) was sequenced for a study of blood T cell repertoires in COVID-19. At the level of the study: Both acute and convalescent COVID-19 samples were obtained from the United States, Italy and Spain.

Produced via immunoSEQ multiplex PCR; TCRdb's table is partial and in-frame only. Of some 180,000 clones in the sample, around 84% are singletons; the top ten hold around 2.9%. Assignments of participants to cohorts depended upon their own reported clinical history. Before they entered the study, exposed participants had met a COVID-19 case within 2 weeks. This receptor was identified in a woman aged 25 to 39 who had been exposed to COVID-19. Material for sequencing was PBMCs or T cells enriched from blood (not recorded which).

The CDR3 loop reads CASSLGSRVDEAFF. The CDR3 nucleotides are TGTGCCAGCAGCTTAGGGTCCCGCGTAGATGAAGCTTTCTTT. V usage is TRBV7-8 and J usage is TRBJ1-1; D remains ambiguous. There are 14 residues in the CDR3. In germline, CDR1 is SGHVS, CDR2 FQNEAQ. The V end lost 1 base, the J end lost 7 bases, and 13 bases lay between the germline ends. Complete variable domain (other parts from reference TRBV7-8 and TRBJ1-1): GAGVSQSPRYKVAKRGQDVALRCDPISGHVSLFWYQQALGQGPEFLTYFQNEAQLDKSGLPSDRFFAERPEGSVSTLKIQRTQQEDSAVYLCASSLGSRVDEAFFGQGTRLTVV.